A selection of T cell receptor beta chains follows, all from one sample in a study of shared clonotypes between healthy human individuals. Data came from immunoSEQ multiplex PCR; TCRdb stores just in-frame clones and leaves some out. The sample lists roughly 320,000 clones; 80% to 90% were seen once. The specimen sequenced was memory CD8+ T cells sorted from blood. These receptors originate from a man between 18 and 29 years old in good health. CDR3s leave out the opening cysteine and the closing phenylalanine or tryptophan. The order of the fields is V gene, J gene, D gene, CDR3 protein. D genes are given only for firm matches.

V: TRBV23-1; J: TRBJ2-5; D: NA; CDR3: ASSQPQGGETQY
V: TRBV5-1; J: TRBJ2-7; D: TRBD1; CDR3: ASSDRDRSQYEQY
V: TRBV12-5; J: TRBJ1-1; D: TRBD1; CDR3: ASGFLCRGCMNTEAF
V: TRBV20-1; J: TRBJ2-1; D: NA; CDR3: SATWGEQF
V: TRBV5-6; J: TRBJ2-3; D: NA; CDR3: ASSPNWGTDTQY
V: TRBV6-6; J: TRBJ1-2; D: NA; CDR3: ASSYSLGTAYGYT
V: TRBV6-5; J: TRBJ2-4; D: TRBD2; CDR3: ASSRGSGGKNIQY
V: TRBV6-5; J: TRBJ2-7; D: TRBD2; CDR3: ASSLLAGGSQQY
V: TRBV6-5; J: TRBJ1-1; D: TRBD1; CDR3: ASRPVGTAVEAF
V: TRBV6-5; J: TRBJ2-1; D: NA; CDR3: ASSYLGQKSYNEQF
V: TRBV7-9; J: TRBJ2-7; D: NA; CDR3: ASSFSGEQY
V: TRBV4-2; J: TRBJ2-1; D: NA; CDR3: ASSQGGPYNEQF
V: TRBV4-1; J: TRBJ2-4; D: NA; CDR3: ASSQDGGLNIQY
V: TRBV2; J: TRBJ2-7; D: NA; CDR3: ASSEIGTEDYEQY
V: TRBV5-4; J: TRBJ2-1; D: TRBD2; CDR3: ASSFASGRGSSYNEQF
V: TRBV21-1; J: TRBJ2-7; D: NA; CDR3: ASSTGRDRSSYEQY
V: TRBV27; J: TRBJ2-1; D: TRBD2; CDR3: ASRSGSPINEQF
V: TRBV14; J: TRBJ2-4; D: NA; CDR3: ASSQEGPYSFKNIQY
V: TRBV6-6; J: TRBJ2-1; D: TRBD1; CDR3: ASRPGQGYNEQF
V: TRBV5-1; J: TRBJ2-6; D: NA; CDR3: ASSLSLGVAIGANVLT
V: TRBV5-1; J: TRBJ1-2; D: NA; CDR3: ASRSLSNYGYT
V: TRBV5-6; J: TRBJ2-2; D: NA; CDR3: ASSLAIGNVAGELF
V: TRBV27; J: TRBJ2-5; D: TRBD2; CDR3: ASSLRGGLAQY
V: TRBV7-9; J: TRBJ2-7; D: NA; CDR3: ASSTSHWNYEQY
V: TRBV7-6; J: TRBJ2-6; D: NA; CDR3: ASTTTTYSGANVLT
V: TRBV4-3; J: TRBJ2-7; D: TRBD2; CDR3: ASSQEYLAGVYEQY
V: TRBV2; J: TRBJ1-2; D: NA; CDR3: ASSTGLGYGYT
V: TRBV4-3; J: TRBJ2-3; D: NA; CDR3: ASSQALSDIDTQY
V: TRBV19; J: TRBJ1-2; D: NA; CDR3: ASSIGGTLQRGYT
V: TRBV9; J: TRBJ2-2; D: TRBD1; CDR3: ASSVVGQGDTGELF
V: TRBV9; J: TRBJ2-1; D: NA; CDR3: ASSVVPGEHNEQF
V: TRBV6-9; J: TRBJ2-7; D: TRBD2; CDR3: ASSSPLAGVSYEQY
V: TRBV7-9; J: TRBJ2-5; D: TRBD2; CDR3: ASSLMTSGQETQY
V: TRBV9; J: TRBJ2-1; D: TRBD2; CDR3: ASSVEAGGPNEQF
V: TRBV9; J: TRBJ2-5; D: TRBD1; CDR3: ASSVGTGPETQY
V: TRBV5-1; J: TRBJ2-7; D: TRBD2; CDR3: ASSPRLAGPYEQY
V: TRBV6-5; J: TRBJ2-7; D: TRBD1; CDR3: ASSLSGTGYEQY
V: TRBV5-6; J: TRBJ1-5; D: NA; CDR3: ASSFAKQASNQPQH
V: TRBV28; J: TRBJ2-5; D: TRBD1; CDR3: ASSYRGDQETQY
V: TRBV29-1; J: TRBJ1-2; D: NA; CDR3: SVEGNLGPRSGYT
V: TRBV7-9; J: TRBJ1-2; D: NA; CDR3: ASSPNTGDGYT
V: TRBV15; J: TRBJ2-1; D: TRBD2; CDR3: ATSRDGSGSNEQF
V: TRBV28; J: TRBJ2-1; D: TRBD2; CDR3: ATSGRRGASYNEQF
V: TRBV5-1; J: TRBJ1-3; D: NA; CDR3: ASSPTGYGNTIY
V: TRBV4-3; J: TRBJ2-5; D: NA; CDR3: ASSRLPSPGIQETQY
V: TRBV5-1; J: TRBJ1-1; D: NA; CDR3: ASSLYGSGANTEAF
V: TRBV7-9; J: TRBJ1-2; D: NA; CDR3: ASSFGGNYGYT
V: TRBV27; J: TRBJ2-7; D: TRBD2; CDR3: ASTYTVAGVAEQY
V: TRBV5-1; J: TRBJ2-3; D: NA; CDR3: ASSLHPTSSTDTQY
V: TRBV5-1; J: TRBJ1-1; D: NA; CDR3: ASSFSGEIMNTEAF
V: TRBV4-1; J: TRBJ1-1; D: NA; CDR3: ASSQDPDLDTEAF
V: TRBV4-2; J: TRBJ1-1; D: NA; CDR3: ASSQEGLILNTEAF
V: TRBV13; J: TRBJ2-7; D: TRBD2; CDR3: ASGLAGSITDEQY